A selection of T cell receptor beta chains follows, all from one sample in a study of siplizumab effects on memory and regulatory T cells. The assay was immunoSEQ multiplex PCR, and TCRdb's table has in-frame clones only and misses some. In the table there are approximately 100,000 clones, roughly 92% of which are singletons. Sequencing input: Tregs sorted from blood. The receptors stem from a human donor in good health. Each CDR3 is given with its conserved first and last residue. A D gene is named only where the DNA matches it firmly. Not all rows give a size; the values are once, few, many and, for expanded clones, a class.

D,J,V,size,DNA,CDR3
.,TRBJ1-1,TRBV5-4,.,TGTGCCAGCAGGCGCGGTTCCCGAGACAACTTTGAAGCTTTCTTT,CASRRGSRDNFEAFF
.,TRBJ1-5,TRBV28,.,TGTGCCAGCAGTTTTTTAGTTCTTCAAACGTATAGCAATCAGCCCCAGCATTTT,CASSFLVLQTYSNQPQHF
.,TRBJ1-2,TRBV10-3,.,TGTGCCATCAGTGTGACTCAAACCTATGGCTACACCTTC,CAISVTQTYGYTF
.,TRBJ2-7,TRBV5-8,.,TGTGCCAGCAGCTTCCCAGGGTCCCACGAGCAGTACTTC,CASSFPGSHEQYF
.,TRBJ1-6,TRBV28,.,TGTGCCAGCAGGCCCCCGGGGGAGAATTCACCCCTCCACTTT,CASRPPGENSPLHF
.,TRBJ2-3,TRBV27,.,TGTGCCAGCAGTTTCGCAACCGGAGATACGCAGTATTTT,CASSFATGDTQYF
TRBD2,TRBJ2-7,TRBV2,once,TGTGCCAGCGGGAGGGCAGCGGGGTCATACGAGCAGTACTTC,CASGRAAGSYEQYF
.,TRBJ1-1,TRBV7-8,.,TGTGCCAGCAGCTTCGTCCAGGGATCGAACACTGAAGCTTTCTTT,CASSFVQGSNTEAFF
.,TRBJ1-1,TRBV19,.,TGTGCCAGTCGAATTCCGGGCAGGTCGAACACTGAAGCTTTCTTT,CASRIPGRSNTEAFF
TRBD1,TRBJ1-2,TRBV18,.,TGTGCCAGCTCACCGAAACGGGACAGGCTAAACTATGGCTACACCTTC,CASSPKRDRLNYGYTF
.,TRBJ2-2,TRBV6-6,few,TGTGCCAGCATTAGATCTCGTGGTGTCACCGGGGAGCTGTTTTTT,CASIRSRGVTGELFF
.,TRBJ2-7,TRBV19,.,TGTGCCAGTAGTATCCAGGCAGGGGTTCCCTACGAGCAGTACTTC,CASSIQAGVPYEQYF
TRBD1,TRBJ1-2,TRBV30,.,TGTGCCTGGAGTATGACAGGGGGCGCTTATGGCTACACCTTC,CAWSMTGGAYGYTF
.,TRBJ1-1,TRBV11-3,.,TGTGCCAGCAGACAACAGGGTTTGTTAGCTGAAGCTTTCTTT,CASRQQGLLAEAFF
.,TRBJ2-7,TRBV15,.,TGTGCCACCAGCAGAGATCCCGTCAGGGCCCACGAGCAGTACTTC,CATSRDPVRAHEQYF
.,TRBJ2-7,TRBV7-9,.,TGTGCCAGCAGCTACCTTCCATACGAGCAGTACTTC,CASSYLPYEQYF
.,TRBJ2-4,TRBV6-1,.,TGTGCCAGCAGTGAAGCTTACTTC,CASSEAYF
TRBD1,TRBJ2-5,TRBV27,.,TGTGCCAGCAGTGAGTTGGGACAGCAAGAGACCCAGTACTTC,CASSELGQQETQYF
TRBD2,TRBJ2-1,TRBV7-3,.,TGTGCCAGCAGCTTATCCCCGGCAGCGGGAGGGCAGAATGAGCAGTTCTTC,CASSLSPAAGGQNEQFF
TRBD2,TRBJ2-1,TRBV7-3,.,TGTGCCAGCAGCCTGGGGCTTTCGGGGGGTGAGCAGTTCTTC,CASSLGLSGGEQFF
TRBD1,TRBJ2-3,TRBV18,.,TGTGCCAGCTCACCGACAGGGGGCGGGTGGACAGATACGCAGTATTTT,CASSPTGGGWTDTQYF
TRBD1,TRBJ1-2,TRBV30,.,TGTGCCTGGAGTTTAGCCGGGACAGGGGTAGTCTATGGCTACACCTTC,CAWSLAGTGVVYGYTF